This T cell receptor (beta chain) was observed in a study of neurological immune-mediated disorders. Germline CDR1 is SGHRS and CDR2 is YFSETQ. The CDR3 contains 16 residues. The V end was cut by 5 bases, the J end by 0 bases, with 14 bases between. One entry per CDR3 protein, called by TCRdb with MiXCR from the 5' RACE reads. The sample shows 45,000 to 60,000 distinct CDR3 sequences, roughly 3.5% of them seen only once. This clonotype was observed at least ten times. Source material: PBMCs. This sequence originates from a man between 25 and 39 years old with multiple sclerosis. The V gene is TRBV5-1, the J gene TRBJ2-2; D is perhaps TRBD1 (5 bases). The CDR3 coding sequence is TGCGCCAGCAGTCGACAGCTACTCTCGAACACCGGGGAGCTGTTTTTT. Its translation: CASSRQLLSNTGELFF.